This T cell receptor beta chain was captured by sequencing in a study of blood T cell repertoires in COVID-19. Turning to the study itself: Some COVID-19 samples were acute and others convalescent; all came from the United States, Italy and Spain. T cells, B-cell-depleted T cells, or PBMCs supplied cDNA or gDNA.

CDR3 length equals 15 residues. With 1 base clipped from V and 11 bases from J, the junction kept 9 bases outside the gene matches. Germline V CDR1 and CDR2: SGHAT, FQNNGV. This clone was observed a few times. This study enrolled people aged 18 to 89 from about two dozen US geographic areas. Participant-reported clinical history was the basis for cohort assignment. Sequencing used immunoSEQ multiplex PCR; TCRdb keeps in-frame clones, though not all of them. The sample yields around 49,000 clones, approximately 80% seen once. This TCR was recovered from a woman aged 50 to 60 with acute COVID-19. The rearrangement joins TRBV11-2 to TRBJ2-1, with 9 bases identical to TRBD2. Input material: PBMCs or T cells enriched from blood (not recorded which). The CDR3 protein is CASSLGGGGGAKQFF. For the CDR3, the DNA is TGTGCCAGCAGCTTAGGGGGCGGCGGGGGGGCCAAGCAGTTCTTC.